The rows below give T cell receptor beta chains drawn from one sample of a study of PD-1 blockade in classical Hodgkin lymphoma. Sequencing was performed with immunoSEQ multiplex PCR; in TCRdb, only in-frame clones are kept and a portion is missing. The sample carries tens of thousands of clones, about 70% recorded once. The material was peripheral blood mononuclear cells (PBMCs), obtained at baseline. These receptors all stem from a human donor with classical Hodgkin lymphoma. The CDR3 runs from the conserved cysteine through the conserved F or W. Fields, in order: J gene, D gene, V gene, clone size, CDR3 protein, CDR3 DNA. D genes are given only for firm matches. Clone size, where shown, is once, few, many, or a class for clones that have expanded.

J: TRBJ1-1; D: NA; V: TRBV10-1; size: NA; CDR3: CASSESRRGGEAFF; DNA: TGCGCCAGCAGTGAGTCGAGGCGAGGGGGTGAAGCTTTCTTT
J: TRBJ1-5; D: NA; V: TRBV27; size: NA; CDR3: CASSYTTGTGQPQHF; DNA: TGTGCCAGCAGTTACACCACAGGGACGGGACAGCCCCAGCATTTT
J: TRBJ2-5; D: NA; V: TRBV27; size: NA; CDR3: CASALRAAQETQYF; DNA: TGTGCCAGCGCCTTACGAGCGGCTCAAGAGACCCAGTACTTC
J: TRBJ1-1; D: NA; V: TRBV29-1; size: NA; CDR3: CSVELQGNTEAFF; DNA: TGCAGCGTTGAATTGCAGGGCAACACTGAAGCTTTCTTT
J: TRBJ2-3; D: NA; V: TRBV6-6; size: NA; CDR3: CASGDRTDTQYF; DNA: TGTGCCAGCGGGGACCGCACAGATACGCAGTATTTT
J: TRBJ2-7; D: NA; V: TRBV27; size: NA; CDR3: CASSSRGSGGYEQYF; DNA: TGTGCCAGCAGTTCCAGGGGGTCCGGGGGCTACGAGCAGTACTTC
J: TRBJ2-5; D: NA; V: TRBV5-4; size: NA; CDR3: CASSPHSTTETQYF; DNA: TGTGCCAGCAGCCCACACTCTACCACGGAGACCCAGTACTTC
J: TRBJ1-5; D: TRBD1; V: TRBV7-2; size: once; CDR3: CASSLDRGQPQHF; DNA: TGTGCCAGCAGCTTAGACAGGGGACAGCCCCAGCATTTT
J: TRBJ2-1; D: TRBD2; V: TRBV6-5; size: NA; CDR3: CASSYPRVGGANEQFF; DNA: TGTGCCAGCAGTTACCCTAGGGTGGGAGGGGCCAATGAGCAGTTCTTC
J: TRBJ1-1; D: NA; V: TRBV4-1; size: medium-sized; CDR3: CASGRDLTEAFF; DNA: TGCGCCAGCGGAAGGGACCTTACTGAAGCTTTCTTT
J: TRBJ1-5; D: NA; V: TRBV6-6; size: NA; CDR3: CASSAGGSNQPQHF; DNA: TGTGCCAGCAGTGCCGGGGGTAGCAATCAGCCCCAGCATTTT
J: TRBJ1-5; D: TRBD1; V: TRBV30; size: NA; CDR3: CAWGQVNSNQPQHF; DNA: TGTGCCTGGGGACAGGTTAATAGCAATCAGCCCCAGCATTTT
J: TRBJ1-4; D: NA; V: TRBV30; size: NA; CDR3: CAWAGTSEKLFF; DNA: TGTGCCTGGGCAGGGACCTCAGAAAAACTGTTTTTT
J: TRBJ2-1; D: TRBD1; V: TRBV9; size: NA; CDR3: CASSAGQAYNEQFF; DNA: TGTGCCAGCAGCGCCGGACAGGCATACAATGAGCAGTTCTTC
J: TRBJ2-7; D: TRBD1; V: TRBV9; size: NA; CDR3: CASSPGTVYEQYF; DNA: TGTGCCAGCAGCCCGGGGACAGTATACGAGCAGTACTTC
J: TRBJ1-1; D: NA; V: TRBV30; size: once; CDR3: CAWSVRREAFF; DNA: TGTGCCTGGAGTGTACGACGGGAAGCTTTCTTT
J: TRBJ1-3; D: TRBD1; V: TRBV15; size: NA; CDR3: CATRPDRGLGNTIYF; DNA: TGTGCCACCAGGCCTGACAGGGGGCTTGGAAACACCATATATTTT
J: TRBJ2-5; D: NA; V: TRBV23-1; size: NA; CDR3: CARPPTGTKETQYF; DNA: TGCGCCAGACCCCCTACAGGGACAAAAGAGACCCAGTACTTC
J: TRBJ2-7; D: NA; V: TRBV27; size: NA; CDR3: CASSLRGGFGDEQYF; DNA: TGTGCCAGCAGTCTGAGGGGAGGATTTGGGGACGAGCAGTACTTC
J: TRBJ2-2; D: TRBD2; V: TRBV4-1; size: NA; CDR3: CASSQGLAGGIGELFF; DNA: TGCGCCAGCAGCCAAGGACTAGCGGGAGGAATCGGGGAGCTGTTTTTT
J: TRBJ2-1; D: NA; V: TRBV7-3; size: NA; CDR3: CASSLTKGRPFNEQFF; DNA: TGTGCCAGCAGCTTAACCAAGGGAAGACCCTTCAATGAGCAGTTCTTC
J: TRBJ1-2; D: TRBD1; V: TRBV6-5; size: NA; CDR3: CASSSTGVPVGGYTF; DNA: TGTGCCAGCAGCTCAACAGGGGTCCCTGTCGGTGGCTACACCTTC
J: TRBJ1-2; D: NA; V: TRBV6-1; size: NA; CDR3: CASRRDTSNYGYTF; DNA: TGTGCCAGCAGGAGGGACACCTCTAACTATGGCTACACCTTC
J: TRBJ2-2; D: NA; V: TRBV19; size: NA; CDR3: CASNGPQNTGELFF; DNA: TGTGCCAGTAACGGACCACAAAACACCGGGGAGCTGTTTTTT
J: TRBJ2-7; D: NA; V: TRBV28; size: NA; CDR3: CASSLGGFISYEQYF; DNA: TGTGCCAGCAGCCTGGGGGGCTTTATCTCCTACGAGCAGTACTTC
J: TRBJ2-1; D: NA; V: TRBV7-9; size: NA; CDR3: CASSSGEPFSYNEQFF; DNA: TGTGCCAGCAGCTCTGGAGAACCGTTTTCCTACAATGAGCAGTTCTTC
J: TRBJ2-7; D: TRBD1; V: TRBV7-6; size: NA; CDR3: CASARDRLYEQYF; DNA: TGTGCCAGCGCCCGGGACAGGCTCTACGAGCAGTACTTC
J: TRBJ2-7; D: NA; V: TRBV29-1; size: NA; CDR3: CSVEGQAYEQYF; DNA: TGCAGCGTTGAAGGGCAGGCCTACGAGCAGTACTTC
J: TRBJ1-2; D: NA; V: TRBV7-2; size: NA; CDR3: CASSESRWARDGYTF; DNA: TGTGCCAGCAGCGAATCTAGGTGGGCCAGGGATGGCTACACCTTC
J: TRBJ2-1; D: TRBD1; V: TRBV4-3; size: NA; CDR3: CASSQGVTGIVGNEQFF; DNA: TGCGCCAGCAGCCAAGGCGTGACAGGGATTGTAGGGAATGAGCAGTTCTTC
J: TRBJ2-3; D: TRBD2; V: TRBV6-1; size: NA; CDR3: CASFRSGRADTQYF; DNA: TGTGCCAGCTTCAGAAGCGGGAGGGCCGATACGCAGTATTTT
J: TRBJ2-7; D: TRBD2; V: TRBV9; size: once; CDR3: CASNRDGGSYEQYF; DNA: TGTGCCAGCAACCGAGATGGCGGGAGCTACGAGCAGTACTTC
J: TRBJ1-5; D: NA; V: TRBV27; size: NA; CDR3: CASSPPLGPQHF; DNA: TGTGCCAGCAGTCCCCCCTTAGGGCCCCAGCATTTT
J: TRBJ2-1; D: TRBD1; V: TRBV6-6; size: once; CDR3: CASSYSGGAVNEQFF; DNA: TGTGCCAGCAGTTACTCAGGGGGCGCGGTCAATGAGCAGTTCTTC
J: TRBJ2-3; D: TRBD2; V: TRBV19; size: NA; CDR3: CASTPGLATDTQYF; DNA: TGTGCCAGTACCCCGGGACTAGCAACAGATACGCAGTATTTT
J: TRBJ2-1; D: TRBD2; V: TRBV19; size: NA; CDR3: CASRVGAGGHNEQFF; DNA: TGTGCCAGTAGAGTGGGAGCGGGAGGTCACAATGAGCAGTTCTTC
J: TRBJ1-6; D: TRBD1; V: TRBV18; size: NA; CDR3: CASSPRSGQGRSPLHF; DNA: TGTGCCAGCTCACCAAGGTCAGGACAGGGACGTTCACCCCTCCACTTT
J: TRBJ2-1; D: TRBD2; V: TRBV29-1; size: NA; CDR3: CSVRIAGGGEQFF; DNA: TGCAGCGTTCGGATAGCGGGAGGGGGTGAGCAGTTCTTC
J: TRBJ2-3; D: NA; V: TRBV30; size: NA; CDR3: CAWRVITSTDTQYF; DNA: TGTGCCTGGAGGGTGATAACTAGCACAGATACGCAGTATTTT
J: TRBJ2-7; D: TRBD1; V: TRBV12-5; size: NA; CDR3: CASAEGQGARNEQYF; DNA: TGTGCTAGTGCTGAAGGACAGGGGGCTCGGAACGAGCAGTACTTC
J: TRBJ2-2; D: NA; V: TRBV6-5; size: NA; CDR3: CASRPGTYNTGELFF; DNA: TGTGCCAGCAGACCCGGGACTTACAACACCGGGGAGCTGTTTTTT
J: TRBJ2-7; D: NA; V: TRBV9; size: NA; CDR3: CASSVGGSPNEQYF; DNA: TGTGCCAGCAGCGTAGGAGGTAGCCCCAACGAGCAGTACTTC
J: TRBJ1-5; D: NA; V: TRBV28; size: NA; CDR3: CASSFGRGGNQPQHF; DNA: TGTGCCAGCAGTTTCGGGAGGGGAGGCAATCAGCCCCAGCATTTT
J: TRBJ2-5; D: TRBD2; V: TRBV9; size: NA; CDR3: CASSARGLAETQYF; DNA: TGTGCCAGCAGCGCCCGCGGACTAGCGGAGACCCAGTACTTC
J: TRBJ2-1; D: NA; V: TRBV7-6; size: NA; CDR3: CASSYWQGNEQFF; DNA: TGTGCCAGCAGCTACTGGCAGGGGAATGAGCAGTTCTTC
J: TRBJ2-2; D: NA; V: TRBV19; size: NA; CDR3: CASRTLTGYTGELFF; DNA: TGTGCCAGTAGGACATTAACAGGGTACACCGGGGAGCTGTTTTTT
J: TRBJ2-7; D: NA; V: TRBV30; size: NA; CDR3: CAWAETYEQYF; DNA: TGTGCCTGGGCAGAAACCTACGAGCAGTACTTC
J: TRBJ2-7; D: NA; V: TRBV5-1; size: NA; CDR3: CASSLGTGPTYEQYF; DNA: TGCGCCAGCAGCTTGGGAACGGGGCCCACCTACGAGCAGTACTTC
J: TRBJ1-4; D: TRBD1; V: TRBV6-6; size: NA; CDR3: CASSYSTGAVQKLFF; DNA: TGTGCCAGCAGTTACTCGACAGGGGCGGTCCAAAAACTGTTTTTT
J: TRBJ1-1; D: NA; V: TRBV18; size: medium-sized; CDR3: CASSPFGLNTEAFF; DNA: TGTGCCAGCTCACCGTTCGGACTGAACACTGAAGCTTTCTTT
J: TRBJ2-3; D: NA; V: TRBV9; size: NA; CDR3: CASSVESVSTDTQYF; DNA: TGTGCCAGCAGCGTAGAAAGCGTTAGCACAGATACGCAGTATTTT
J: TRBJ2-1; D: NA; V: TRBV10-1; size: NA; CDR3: CASSEAAGLYNEQFF; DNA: TGCGCCAGCAGTGAGGCGGCGGGCCTCTACAATGAGCAGTTCTTC
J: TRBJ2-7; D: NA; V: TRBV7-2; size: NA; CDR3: CASSLDPYEQYF; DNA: TGTGCCAGCAGCTTAGATCCTTACGAGCAGTACTTC